The table lists the clone carrying this T cell receptor (beta chain) with a few counts. This record comes from a study of shared T cell receptors in the human thymus. TCRdb's table, derived via immunoSEQ multiplex PCR, lists solely in-frame clones and lacks some. The sample contains 650,000 to 950,000 clones, over 75% of which appear only once. This sample also belongs to another study, concerning human thymus T cells.

The sequencing input was thymocytes. The sequence was collected from a girl under three years old with a congenital heart defect.

The CDR3 reads CASSLSRGGRLLNTEAFF. For the CDR3, the DNA is TGTGCCAGCAGCTTAAGCCGCGGGGGCAGGTTGTTGAACACTGAAGCTTTCTTT. This rearrangement joins TRBV7-6 to TRBJ1-1; maybe TRBD1 (6 bases). Germline loops: CDR1 SGHVS, CDR2 FNYEAQ. The CDR3 has 18 amino acids. Trimming took 2 bases from V and 0 from J, leaving 19 bases between them.